These 22 T cell receptor beta chains originate from one sample sequenced in a study of cytomegalovirus exposure and HLA in healthy donors. 60 Vbeta and 13 Jbeta primers were used in PCR. Assay: immunoSEQ multiplex PCR; the TCRdb copy retains only in-frame clones and omits some. The data contain roughly 120,000 clones, just under 75% of them singletons. The sequenced sample consisted of PBMCs. Receptor source: a man between 60 and 75 years old in good health and CMV-seropositive.

The gene calls are TRBV7-2 and TRBJ2-5; the match to TRBD1 covers 10 bases. The CDR3 sequence is 16 residues long. From germline, CDR1 is SGHTA and CDR2 FQGNSA. The V segment lost 4 bases and the J segment 2 bases; nucleotides outside the gene matches: 7. In DNA, the CDR3 is TGTGCCAGCAGCTCCCCCGGGACAGGGGTTCAAGAGACCCAGTACTTC. This sequence encodes CASSSPGTGVQETQYF.

CDR3 protein: CASSYVGPGETQYF. The CDR3, as DNA: TGTGCCAGCAGTTACGTCGGACCGGGGGAGACCCAGTACTTC. The rearrangement links TRBV6-5 to TRBJ2-5; perhaps TRBD2 as D (5 bases). V gave up 2 bases and J gave up 5 bases, with 12 bases separating them. Germline assignment: CDR1 MNHEY and CDR2 SVGAGI. The CDR3 runs 14 residues.

This rearrangement joins TRBV6-1 to TRBJ1-5; TRBD1 matches at 9 bases. Trimming removed 7 bases from V and 6 bases from J; junction bases left unmatched: 10. The V gene's germline CDR1 is MNHNS and CDR2 SASEGT. The CDR3 loop spans 15 amino acids. The CDR3 loop reads CASIPTGTGSQPQHF. The DNA of the CDR3 is TGTGCCAGCATACCTACCGGGACAGGGTCTCAGCCCCAGCATTTT.

The chain joins TRBV5-1 to TRBJ2-2, with 10 bases fitting TRBD2. After removal of 4 bases from V and 0 bases from J, the junction contained 6 bases not matched to a gene. CDR1 is SGHRS and CDR2 is YFSETQ in the germline V gene. The length of the CDR3 is 17 residues. Here the CDR3 DNA reads TGCGCCAGCAGCGGTGGGACTAGCGTCGCGAACACCGGGGAGCTGTTTTTT. It specifies CASSGGTSVANTGELFF.

This chain links TRBV19 with TRBJ2-1; D might be TRBD1 (5 bases). Trimming took 6 bases from V and 7 from J, leaving 19 bases between them. Germline loops: CDR1 LNHDA, CDR2 SQIVND (reference sequence). The CDR3 covers 15 residues. The chain's CDR3 is CASSIRAGLANEQFF. The DNA of the CDR3 is TGTGCCAGTAGCATAAGAGCAGGGTTAGCAAATGAGCAGTTCTTC.

This chain connects TRBV7-2 to TRBJ2-6; D remains ambiguous. V was shortened by 3 bases and J by 5 bases, with 8 bases between the two germline ends. This CDR3 has 14 residues. The germline gives CDR1 SGHTA, CDR2 FQGNSA. CDR3 DNA sequence: TGTGCCAGCAGCTTGGAGAGGTGGGCCAACGTCCTGACTTTC. This sequence encodes CASSLERWANVLTF.

The J gene is TRBJ1-4, the V gene TRBV5-5; tentative D call: TRBD1 (6 bases). Trimming cost V 1 base and J 8 bases, with 18 bases left between them. The CDR3 covers 16 residues. The V gene's germline CDR1 is SGHKS and CDR2 YYEKEE (reference sequence). The CDR3 is CASSLMPGAGREKLFF. The DNA of the CDR3 is TGTGCCAGCAGCTTGATGCCAGGGGCGGGTCGGGAAAAACTGTTTTTT. The variable domain in full, completed from reference TRBV5-5 and TRBJ1-4, reads DAGVTQSPTHLIKTRGQQVTLRCSPISGHKSVSWYQQVLGQGPQFIFQYYEKEERGRGNFPDRFSARQFPNYSSELNVNALLLGDSALYLCASSLMPGAGREKLFFGSGTQLSVL.

This clone was picked up one time. The V gene is TRBV28, the J gene TRBJ1-6, with 9 bases matching TRBD1. The CDR3 is made up of 17 amino acids. The germline gives CDR1 MDHEN, CDR2 SYDVKM. The V gene end was trimmed by 3 bases and the J gene end by 10 bases; junction bases not matched to a gene: 13. CDR3 nucleotide sequence: TGTGCCAGCAGTTTCCTGGTACCGGGACAGGGAGACTCACCCCTCCACTTT. This encodes CASSFLVPGQGDSPLHF.

Remarks on this clone: At the DNA level, this CDR3 is encoded by other sequences in the same sample as well. This chain connects TRBV19 to TRBJ1-4; 8 bases fit TRBD1. The CDR3 runs to 14 residues. CDR1 is LNHDA and CDR2 is SQIVND in the germline V gene (reference sequence). Germline trimming cut 5 bases from V and 10 bases from J; bases unmatched to any gene: 9. CDR3 protein: CASSLAGQGVKLFF. The CDR3 DNA is TGTGCCAGTAGTCTCGCAGGACAGGGTGTAAAACTGTTTTTT. The full variable domain, with the rest looked up from reference TRBV19 and TRBJ1-4, is DGGITQSPKYLFRKEGQNVTLSCEQNLNHDAMYWYRQDPGQGLRLIYYSQIVNDFQKGDIAEGYSVSREKKESFPLTVTSAQKNPTAFYLCASSLAGQGVKLFFGSGTQLSVL.

The chain has TRBV6-1 and TRBJ1-1, with 7 bases identical to TRBD1. Trimming took 6 bases from V and 1 from J; bases not matched to a gene: 5. This CDR3 comprises 14 residues. CDR1 MNHNS and CDR2 SASEGT come from the germline V gene. As DNA, the CDR3 is TGTGCCAGCAGCTCGACAGGGACGAACACTGAAGCTTTCTTT. It translates to CASSSTGTNTEAFF.

J is TRBJ1-5 and V is TRBV19; no firm D call. Germline V CDR1 and CDR2: LNHDA, SQIVND (reference sequence). The CDR3 contains 16 residues. Trimming stripped 4 bases from V and 2 bases from J, with 15 bases between. CDR3 nucleotide sequence: TGTGCCAGTAGTACCAGGCGGAGGGTGGGCAATCAGCCCCAGCATTTT. This encodes CASSTRRRVGNQPQHF.

In this sample, this clone turned up once. This chain uses TRBV2 with TRBJ1-1; D is unclear. The CDR3 consists of 13 residues. Germline V gene data show CDR1 as SNHLY and CDR2 as FYNNEI. Trimming removed 0 bases at V and 1 base at J, with 3 bases between. The CDR3 is CASSEARNTEAFF. CDR3 bases: TGTGCCAGCAGTGAAGCTCGGAACACTGAAGCTTTCTTT.

This rearrangement joins TRBV7-2 to TRBJ2-5, with 8 bases matching TRBD1. The CDR3 covers 16 residues. V lost 1 base to trimming and J lost 5 bases; unmatched junction nucleotides: 9. CDR1 and CDR2 (germline): SGHTA, FQGNSA. The CDR3 DNA is TGTGCCAGCAGCTTAGGTCCAGGACAGGGAATGGAGACCCAGTACTTC. It codes for CASSLGPGQGMETQYF. The full variable domain, rest sourced from reference TRBV7-2 and TRBJ2-5, is GAGVSQSPSNKVTEKGKDVELRCDPISGHTALYWYRQSLGQGLEFLIYFQGNSAPDKSGLPSDRFSAERTGGSVSTLTIQRTQQEDSAVYLCASSLGPGQGMETQYFGPGTRLLVL.

The chain carries TRBV28 and TRBJ1-6; 9 nucleotides line up with TRBD1. In germline, CDR1 is MDHEN, CDR2 SYDVKM. V dropped 6 bases and J dropped 1; count of bases not matched to a gene: 4. This CDR3 has 16 amino acids. In nucleotides, the CDR3 is TGTGCCAGCAGACTTGGACAGGGGTCCTATAATTCACCCCTCCACTTT. The encoded protein is CASRLGQGSYNSPLHF.

The chain has TRBV7-8 and TRBJ1-5; no clear D gene. CDR1 is SGHVS and CDR2 is FQNEAQ in the germline V gene. The germline V and J ends were trimmed by 1 base and 0 bases, with 7 bases remaining between them. The CDR3 is 15 residues long. CDR3 region: CASSLDGDSNQPQHF. The CDR3 nucleotides are TGTGCCAGCAGCTTAGACGGTGATAGCAATCAGCCCCAGCATTTT.

The chain has TRBV4-1 and TRBJ2-7; 11 bases fit TRBD1. V trimming: 3 bases; J trimming: 2 bases; junction bases outside the gene matches: 3. The CDR3 covers 15 residues. The germline V gene has CDR1 MGHRA and CDR2 YSYEKL. This CDR3 is CASSQLDRGPYEQYF. CDR3 nucleotides: TGCGCCAGCAGCCAGCTGGACAGGGGGCCCTACGAGCAGTACTTC.

This clone was seen just once. J is TRBJ2-3 and V is TRBV25-1, with D maybe TRBD2 (6 bases). There are 14 residues in the CDR3. Trimming left V 4 bases short and J 1 base short, with 9 bases between. Germline CDR1 and CDR2: MGHDK and SYGVNS. In DNA form, the CDR3 reads TGTGCCAGCAGTGCCTGGGGGGGCACAGATACGCAGTATTTT. It translates to CASSAWGGTDTQYF.

The table lists this clone with a few counts. The chain recombines TRBV5-4 with TRBJ2-7, with 7 positions matching TRBD1. The germline CDR1 and CDR2 sequences are SGHNT and YYREEE (reference sequence). CDR3 length equals 13 residues. The J segment lost 2 bases and the V segment lost 2 bases, leaving 1 base of the junction unmatched. The CDR3 DNA is TGTGCCAGCAGCTTACAGGGGACCTACGAGCAGTACTTC. It encodes CASSLQGTYEQYF.

V usage is TRBV4-2 and J usage is TRBJ1-6, with D perhaps matching TRBD1 (6 bases). Germline CDR1 LGHNA, CDR2 YNFKEQ. V lost 0 bases, J lost 5 bases, and 11 bases lay in between. This CDR3 comprises 16 residues. The CDR3 nucleotides are TGTGCCAGCAGCCAAGATCTGGGACACAATAATTCACCCCTCCACTTT. Translated, it gives CASSQDLGHNNSPLHF.

The chain joins TRBV5-8 to TRBJ1-6; D is perhaps TRBD1 (5 bases). This CDR3 is 15 amino acids long. Germline loops: CDR1 SGHTS, CDR2 YDEGEE. The V end was cut by 0 bases, the J end by 9 bases, with 13 bases between. The CDR3 is CASSLGGRAPSPLHF. Here the CDR3 DNA reads TGTGCCAGCAGCTTGGGCGGCAGGGCCCCTTCACCCCTCCACTTT.

This clone came up a few times. V and J are TRBV28 and TRBJ2-1, with 8 bases lining up with TRBD2. This CDR3 spans 16 amino acids. The V and J ends lost 1 base and 5 bases, in that order; junction bases with no gene match: 7. Per germline, CDR1 MDHEN and CDR2 SYDVKM. The CDR3 loop reads CASSLLSGGLNNEQFF. In DNA form, the CDR3 reads TGTGCCAGCAGTTTATTATCGGGGGGGTTAAACAATGAGCAGTTCTTC.

This chain joins TRBV5-1 and TRBJ2-2; TRBD1 might be the D (6 bases). Germline V gene lookup returns CDR1 SGHRS and CDR2 YFSETQ. V was pared by 3 bases and J by 3 bases, with 12 bases between. CDR3 length equals 15 residues. The CDR3 DNA is TGCGCCAGCAGCTGGGACATTGGGGACACCGGGGAGCTGTTTTTT. Translation: CASSWDIGDTGELFF.